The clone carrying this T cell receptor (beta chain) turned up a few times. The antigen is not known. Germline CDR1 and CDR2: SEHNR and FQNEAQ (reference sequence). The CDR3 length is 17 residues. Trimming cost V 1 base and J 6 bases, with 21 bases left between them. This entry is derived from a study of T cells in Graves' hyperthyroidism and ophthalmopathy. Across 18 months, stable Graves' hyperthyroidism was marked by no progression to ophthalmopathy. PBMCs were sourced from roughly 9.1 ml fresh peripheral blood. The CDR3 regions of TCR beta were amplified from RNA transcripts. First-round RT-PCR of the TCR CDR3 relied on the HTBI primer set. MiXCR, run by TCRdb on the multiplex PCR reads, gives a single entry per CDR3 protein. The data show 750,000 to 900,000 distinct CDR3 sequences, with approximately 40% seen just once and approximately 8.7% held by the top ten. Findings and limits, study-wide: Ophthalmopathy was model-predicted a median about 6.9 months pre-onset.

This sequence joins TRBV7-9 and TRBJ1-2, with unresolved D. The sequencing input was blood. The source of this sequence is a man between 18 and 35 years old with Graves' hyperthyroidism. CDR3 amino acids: CASSLVPVAPLAHGYTF. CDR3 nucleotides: TGTGCCAGCAGCTTAGTTCCCGTGGCTCCCCTGGCCCATGGCTACACCTTC.